This TCR beta chain was obtained from a study of blood T cell repertoires in COVID-19. Looking at the study overall: PBMCs, B-cell-depleted T cells, or T cells were the source of the cDNA or gDNA that made up the material.

Original methodology: Researchers report that nucleated cell counts were estimated from reference gene primer amplification. Libraries were prepared by immunoSEQ multiplex PCR; TCRdb keeps only in-frame clonotypes and omits some of them. V and J calls plus clone size are reproduced from that table; the DNA served to infer D and trimming. The sample consists of 70,000 or so clones, about 91% of them appearing once. This TCR was recovered from a woman aged 45-60 years with acute or convalescent COVID-19. Sequencing was performed on peripheral blood.

The DNA for the CDR3 is TGCGCCAGCAGGTGGGACAGCTACGAGCAGTACTTC. This encodes CASRWDSYEQYF. The rearrangement uses TRBV5-1 and TRBJ2-7; TRBD1 matches at 7 bases. The CDR3 runs 12 residues. V shed 5 bases and J 3 bases; nucleotides not matched to a gene: 2. Per the germline V gene, CDR1 is SGHRS and CDR2 is YFSETQ.